This TCR beta chain was obtained from a study of CD4+ T cells in melanoma. Sequencing used immunoSEQ multiplex PCR; TCRdb keeps in-frame clones, though not all of them. The sample has about 140,000 clones, around 90% seen once; the top ten hold about 1.5%. There are 13 residues in the CDR3. The V gene's germline CDR1 is SNHLY and CDR2 FYNNEI. V was pared by 8 bases and J by 9 bases, with 17 bases between. The chain is built from TRBV2 and TRBJ1-5, with D perhaps TRBD1 (5 bases). This sequence was found in a human donor with melanoma. The CDR3 spells CASAGDLLRPQHF. Here the CDR3 DNA reads TGTGCCAGCGCCGGGGACCTACTGAGGCCCCAGCATTTT. Drawing the rest from reference TRBV2 and TRBJ1-5, the complete variable domain is EPEVTQTPSHQVTQMGQEVILRCVPISNHLYFYWYRQILGQKVEFLVSFYNNEISEKSEIFDDQFSVERPDGSNFTLKIRSTKLEDSAMYFCASAGDLLRPQHFGDGTRLSIL.